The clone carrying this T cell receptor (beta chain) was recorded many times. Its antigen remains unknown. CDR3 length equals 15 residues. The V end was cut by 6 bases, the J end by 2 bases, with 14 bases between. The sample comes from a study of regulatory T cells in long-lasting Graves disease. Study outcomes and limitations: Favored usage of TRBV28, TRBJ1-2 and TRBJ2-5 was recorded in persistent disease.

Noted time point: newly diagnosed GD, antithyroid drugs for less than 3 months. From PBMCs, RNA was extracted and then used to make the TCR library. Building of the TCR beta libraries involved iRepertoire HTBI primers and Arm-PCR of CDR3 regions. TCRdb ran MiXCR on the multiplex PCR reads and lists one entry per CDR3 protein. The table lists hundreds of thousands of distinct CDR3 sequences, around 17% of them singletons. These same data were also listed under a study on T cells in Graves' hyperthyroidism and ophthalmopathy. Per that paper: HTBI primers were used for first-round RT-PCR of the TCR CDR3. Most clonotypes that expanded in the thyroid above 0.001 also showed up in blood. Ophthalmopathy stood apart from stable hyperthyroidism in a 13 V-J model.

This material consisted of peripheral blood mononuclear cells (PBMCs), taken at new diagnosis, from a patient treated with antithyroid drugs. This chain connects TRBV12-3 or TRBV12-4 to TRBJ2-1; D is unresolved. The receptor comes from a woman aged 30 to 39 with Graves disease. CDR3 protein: CASRPAVGPYNEQFF. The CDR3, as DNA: TGTGCCAGCAGACCGGCAGTTGGGCCCTACAATGAGCAGTTCTTC.